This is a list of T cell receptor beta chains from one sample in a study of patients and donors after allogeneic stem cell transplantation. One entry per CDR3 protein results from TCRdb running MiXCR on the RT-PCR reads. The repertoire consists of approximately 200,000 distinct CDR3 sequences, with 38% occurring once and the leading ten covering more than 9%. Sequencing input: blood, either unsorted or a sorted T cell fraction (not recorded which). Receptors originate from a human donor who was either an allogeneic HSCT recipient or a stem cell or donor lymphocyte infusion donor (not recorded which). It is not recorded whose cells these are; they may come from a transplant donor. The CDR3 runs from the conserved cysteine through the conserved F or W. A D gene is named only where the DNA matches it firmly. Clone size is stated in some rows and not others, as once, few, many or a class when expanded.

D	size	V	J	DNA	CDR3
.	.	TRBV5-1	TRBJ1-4	TGCGCCAGCAGCCGGACGGCAAATAATGAAAAACTGTTTTTT	CASSRTANNEKLFF
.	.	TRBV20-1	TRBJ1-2	TGCAGTGCTGTGGACTTTGGGTATGGCTACACCTTC	CSAVDFGYGYTF
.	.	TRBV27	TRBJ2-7	TGTGCCAGCGGCAGGGCGGCTACTGAGGAGCAGTACTTC	CASGRAATEEQYF
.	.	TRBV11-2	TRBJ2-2	TGTGCCAGCAGCTTAGCAGGGTCCGCCGGGGAGCTGTTTTTT	CASSLAGSAGELFF
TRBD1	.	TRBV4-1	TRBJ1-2	TGCGCCAGCAGCCAAGAGCACAGGGGCCGAAGCTATGGCTACACCTTC	CASSQEHRGRSYGYTF
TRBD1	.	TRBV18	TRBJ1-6	TGTGCCAGCTCACCATTCGGCAGGGGGGACTCACCCCTCCACTTT	CASSPFGRGDSPLHF
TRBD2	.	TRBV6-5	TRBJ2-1	TGTGCCAGCAAGCGGGGAAACTACAATGAGCAGTTCTTC	CASKRGNYNEQFF
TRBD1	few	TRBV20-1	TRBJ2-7	TGCAGTGCGGGACAGGGAAACTTCTACGAGCAGTACTTC	CSAGQGNFYEQYF
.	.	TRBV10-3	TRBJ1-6	TGTGCCATCAGGGGGAAGGGTAATTCACCCCTCCACTTT	CAIRGKGNSPLHF
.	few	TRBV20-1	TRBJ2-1	TGCAGTGCTAGGGACAGAGCTTACAATGAGCAGTTCTTC	CSARDRAYNEQFF
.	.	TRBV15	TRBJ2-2	TGTGCCACCAGGGGAGGAGGCACCGGGGAGCTGTTTTTT	CATRGGGTGELFF
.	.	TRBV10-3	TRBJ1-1	TGTGCCATCAGTGTCCAAGCAATGAACACTGAAGCTTTCTTT	CAISVQAMNTEAFF
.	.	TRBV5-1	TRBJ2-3	TGCGCCAGCAGCTTGGGTGTTTACAGCTACACAGATACGCAGTATTTT	CASSLGVYSYTDTQYF
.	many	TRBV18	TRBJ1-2	TGTGCCAGCTCACCGGGCAGCAACTATGGCTACACCTTC	CASSPGSNYGYTF
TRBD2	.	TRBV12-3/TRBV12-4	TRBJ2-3	TGTGCCAGCAGTGCTAATCTAGCGGGGGCAGATACGCAGTATTTT	CASSANLAGADTQYF
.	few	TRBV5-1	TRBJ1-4	TGCGCCAGCAGCTCACCAGGGTCGGGACGTAATGAAAAACTGTTTTTT	CASSSPGSGRNEKLFF
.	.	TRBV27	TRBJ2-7	TGTGCCAGCAGTTTAGCCGGCCCCGCCTACGAGCAGTACTTC	CASSLAGPAYEQYF
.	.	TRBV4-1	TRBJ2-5	TGCGCCAGCAGCCAATCCTTCGGCAAGGCCCAGTACTTC	CASSQSFGKAQYF
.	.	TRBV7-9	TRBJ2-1	TGTGCCAGCAGCTTAGTTAGTCTTCTTTACAATGAGCAGTTCTTC	CASSLVSLLYNEQFF
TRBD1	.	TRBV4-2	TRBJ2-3	TGTGCCAGCAGCCAAGATAAAATAGGGGGCCTGAGCACAGATACGCAGTATTTT	CASSQDKIGGLSTDTQYF
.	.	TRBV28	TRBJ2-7	TGTGCCAGCAGTCCACGGGACCGCCAGTACTTC	CASSPRDRQYF
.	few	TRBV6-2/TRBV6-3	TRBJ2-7	TGTGCCACCGACAGCTCCTACGAGCAGTACTTC	CATDSSYEQYF
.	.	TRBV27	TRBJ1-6	TGTGCCAGCAGTTTAATCGGGCAGAGGAATTCACCCCTCCACTTT	CASSLIGQRNSPLHF
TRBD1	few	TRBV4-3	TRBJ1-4	TGCGCCAGCAGCCAAGGGACAGGAGTTAATGAAAAACTGTTTTTT	CASSQGTGVNEKLFF
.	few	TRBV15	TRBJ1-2	TGTGCCACCAGCAGAGATACAGGGAACTATGGCTACACCTTC	CATSRDTGNYGYTF
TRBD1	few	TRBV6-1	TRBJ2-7	TGTGCCAGCTGGACAGGGAACCCCTACGAGCAGTACTTC	CASWTGNPYEQYF
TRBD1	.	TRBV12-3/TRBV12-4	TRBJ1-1	TGTGCCACCCGGGGACAGTTGTGGACTGAAGCTTTCTTT	CATRGQLWTEAFF
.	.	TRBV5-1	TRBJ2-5	TGCGCCAGCAGCTTGTTGGAGGCCTCTTGGACCCAGTACTTC	CASSLLEASWTQYF
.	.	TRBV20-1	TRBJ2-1	TGCAGTGCTAGAAGAGGAGGGTTCAATGAGCAGTTCTTC	CSARRGGFNEQFF
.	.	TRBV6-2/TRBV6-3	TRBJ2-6	TGTGCCAGCAGTCGACTTCCAGGGTCTGGGGCCAACGTCCTGACTTTC	CASSRLPGSGANVLTF
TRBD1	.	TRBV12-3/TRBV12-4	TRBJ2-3	TGTGCCAGCAGTGCCAGGGGGCGATCAGATACGCAGTATTTT	CASSARGRSDTQYF
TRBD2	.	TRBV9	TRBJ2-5	TGTGCCAGCAGCGTCGAACAGACTAGCGGAGGGCGGGAGACCCAGTACTTC	CASSVEQTSGGRETQYF
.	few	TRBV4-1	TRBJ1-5	TGCGCCAGCAGCCAAGGTAGTGGGGCTCGGAATCAGCCCCAGCATTTT	CASSQGSGARNQPQHF
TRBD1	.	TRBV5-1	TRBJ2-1	TGCGCCAGCAAGGTCGGGACAGGGTCCTTCAATGAGCAGTTCTTC	CASKVGTGSFNEQFF
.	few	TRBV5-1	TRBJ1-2	TGCGCCAGCAGACTACAGGATAACTATGGCTACACCTTC	CASRLQDNYGYTF
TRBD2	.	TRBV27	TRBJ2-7	TGTGCCAGCAGTCCTGTGGGGGAGGGAGGGCAGTACTTC	CASSPVGEGGQYF
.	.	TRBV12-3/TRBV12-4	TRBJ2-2	TGTGCCAGCAGTTTAGCCCTCACCGGGGAGCTGTTTTTT	CASSLALTGELFF
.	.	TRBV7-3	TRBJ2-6	TGTGCCAGCAGCCCTGACTGGGGCCGCTCTGGGGCCAACGTCCTGACTTTC	CASSPDWGRSGANVLTF
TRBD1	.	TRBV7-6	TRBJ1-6	TGTGCCAGCAGCATTGGACAGGGGGCGTTGTCACCCCTCCACTTT	CASSIGQGALSPLHF
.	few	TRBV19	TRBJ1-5	TGTGCCAGTAGTAGCAGGGTTTGGGAGTTCAATCAGCCCCAGCATTTT	CASSSRVWEFNQPQHF
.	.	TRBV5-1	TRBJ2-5	TGCGCCAGCAGCTTGGGACGAATAGAGGTTTCTTCAGGAGAGACCCAGTACTTC	CASSLGRIEVSSGETQYF
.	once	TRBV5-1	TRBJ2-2	TGCGCCAGCAGCTTGGTTCACGGCGCGAACACCGGGGAGCTGTTTTTT	CASSLVHGANTGELFF
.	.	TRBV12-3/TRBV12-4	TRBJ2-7	TGTGCCAGCAGTTTAAGAATGTCCTACGAGCAGTACTTC	CASSLRMSYEQYF
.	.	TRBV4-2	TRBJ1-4	TGTGCCAGCAGCCGGGAGTACCGCGGTAATGAAAAACTGTTTTTT	CASSREYRGNEKLFF
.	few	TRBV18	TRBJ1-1	TGTGCCAGCTCACCACAGGCACAGAACACTGAAGCTTTCTTT	CASSPQAQNTEAFF
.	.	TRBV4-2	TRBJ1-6	TGTGCCAGCAGCCGGAGTGAACAGTCACCCCTCCACTTT	CASSRSEQSPLHF
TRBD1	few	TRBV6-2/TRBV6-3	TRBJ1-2	TGTGCCAGCAGTTACTTACATGACTCACCGGGACAGCTTAACTATGGCTACACCTTC	CASSYLHDSPGQLNYGYTF
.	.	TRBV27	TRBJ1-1	TGTGCCACCAAGGAAAAGGGGCAGATGAACACTGAAGCTTTCTTT	CATKEKGQMNTEAFF
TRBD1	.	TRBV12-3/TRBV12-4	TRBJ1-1	TGTGCCAGCAGTTTAGGGGGACAGGGGGCGGCAGCTTTCTTT	CASSLGGQGAAAFF
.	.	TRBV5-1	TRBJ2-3	TGCGCCAGCAGCTACCGGGACAGAGCCGCGGGGGTCACAGATACGCAGTATTTT	CASSYRDRAAGVTDTQYF
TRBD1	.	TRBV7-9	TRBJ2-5	TGTGCCAGCAGCTCCTACAGGGGGAGTCTGGAGACCCAGTACTTC	CASSSYRGSLETQYF
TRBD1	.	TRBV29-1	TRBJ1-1	TGCAGCGCCGGGACAGCTAAACACGCTGAAGCTTTCTTT	CSAGTAKHAEAFF
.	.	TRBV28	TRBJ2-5	TGTGCCAGCAGTCCTCATACCAAAGGGACCCAGTACTTC	CASSPHTKGTQYF
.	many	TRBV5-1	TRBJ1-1	TGCGCCAGCAGCTTGGAGGGGTGGTGGGACACTGAAGCTTTCTTT	CASSLEGWWDTEAFF